The present TCR beta chain was sequenced within a study of OX40 agonist ivuxolimab in advanced cancers. Trimming took off 4 bases at V and 2 bases at J, with 5 bases between the two ends. Germline CDR1 reads SGHNT; CDR2 reads YYREEE (reference sequence). The CDR3 consists of 12 residues. This clone was found a few times. Some clones are missing from TCRdb's copy, which holds only in-frame ones; the method was immunoSEQ multiplex PCR. The table includes 86,000 or so clones, around 91% detected once. The clonotype originates from an adult with an advanced solid tumor such as melanoma, head and neck, liver or kidney cancer. Material: CD4+ or CD8+ T cells sorted from blood, obtained in a trial of the OX40 agonist ivuxolimab. This chain joins TRBV5-4 and TRBJ2-3; D gene uncertain. The CDR3 bases are TGTGCCAGCAGCGGAAACACAGATACGCAGTATTTT. Translation: CASSGNTDTQYF.